Listed below are T cell receptor beta chains from one sample, sequenced in a study of shared clonotypes between healthy human individuals. Here immunoSEQ multiplex PCR was the method, and the copy in TCRdb shows in-frame clones only, minus some. Altogether 600,000 to 750,000 clones are present, 72% being singletons, with the ten largest covering approximately 1.8%. Sequencing was performed on memory CD4+ T cells sorted from blood. These TCRs come from a woman aged 30 to 39 in good health. CDR3s include the opening cysteine and the closing phenylalanine or tryptophan. Each record gives: CDR3 protein, CDR3 DNA, J gene, V gene, clone size, D gene. A D gene is named only where the DNA matches it firmly. Size is omitted from some rows. Given values are once, few, many or a class for expanded clones.

CDR3: CASSDSTPYSNQPQHF; DNA: TGTGCCAGCAGTGACTCAACACCTTATAGCAATCAGCCCCAGCATTTT; J: TRBJ1-5; V: TRBV6-4; size: -; D: -
CDR3: CASSVPTGSLDEQYF; DNA: TGTGCCAGCAGCGTGCCGACAGGGTCGCTAGACGAGCAGTACTTC; J: TRBJ2-7; V: TRBV25-1; size: -; D: TRBD1
CDR3: CASSLGQGAMRSTEAFF; DNA: TGTGCCAGCAGTTTAGGGCAGGGGGCAATGCGAAGCACTGAAGCTTTCTTT; J: TRBJ1-1; V: TRBV27; size: -; D: TRBD1
CDR3: CAISGQGAVDEQFF; DNA: TGTGCCATCAGCGGACAGGGGGCGGTGGATGAGCAGTTCTTC; J: TRBJ2-1; V: TRBV10-3; size: -; D: TRBD1
CDR3: CASSPGQSTDTQYF; DNA: TGCGCCAGCAGCCCCGGACAGAGCACAGATACGCAGTATTTT; J: TRBJ2-3; V: TRBV5-1; size: once; D: -
CDR3: CASSLSGSTDTQYF; DNA: TGTGCCAGCAGTTTAAGCGGGAGTACAGATACGCAGTATTTT; J: TRBJ2-3; V: TRBV28; size: few; D: TRBD2
CDR3: CSVQQGFASGYTF; DNA: TGCAGCGTTCAACAGGGTTTCGCGAGTGGCTACACCTTC; J: TRBJ1-2; V: TRBV29-1; size: few; D: -
CDR3: CASSEAQGSNEKLFF; DNA: TGTGCCAGCAGTGAAGCGCAGGGTTCTAATGAAAAACTGTTTTTT; J: TRBJ1-4; V: TRBV6-1; size: -; D: -
CDR3: CASSGSGSDSYNEQFF; DNA: TGTGCCAGCAGCGGTAGCGGGTCGGACTCCTACAATGAGCAGTTCTTC; J: TRBJ2-1; V: TRBV13; size: -; D: TRBD2
CDR3: CASTRAREGYNEQFF; DNA: TGTGCCAGCACCCGGGCCCGGGAGGGGTACAATGAGCAGTTCTTC; J: TRBJ2-1; V: TRBV6-1; size: once; D: TRBD2
CDR3: CASSVQAYEQYF; DNA: TGTGCCAGCAGTGTTCAGGCCTACGAGCAGTACTTC; J: TRBJ2-7; V: TRBV2; size: -; D: -
CDR3: CASSLLGQGMNEQFF; DNA: TGCGCCAGCAGCTTGTTAGGACAGGGGATGAATGAGCAGTTCTTC; J: TRBJ2-1; V: TRBV5-1; size: once; D: TRBD1
CDR3: CASRYPAGPYEQYF; DNA: TGTGCCAGCCGGTACCCGGCAGGCCCCTACGAGCAGTACTTC; J: TRBJ2-7; V: TRBV7-2; size: -; D: -
CDR3: CASSVGLAGFPTQYF; DNA: TGTGCCAGCAGTGTGGGACTAGCGGGCTTCCCGACGCAGTATTTT; J: TRBJ2-3; V: TRBV6-1; size: -; D: TRBD2
CDR3: CASSPQAFSEQYF; DNA: TGTGCCAGCAGCCCCCAGGCTTTCTCTGAGCAGTACTTC; J: TRBJ2-7; V: TRBV13; size: -; D: -